The next 2 T cell receptor beta chains were all read from a single sample in a study of blood T cell repertoires in COVID-19. Clones were read by immunoSEQ multiplex PCR, and TCRdb kept only the in-frame ones, dropping some. The sample has more than 150,000 clones, about nine tenths seen once. The specimen sequenced was peripheral blood. These receptor sequences come from a man in his 70s with active or convalescent COVID-19.

V and J are TRBV20-1 and TRBJ1-2; TRBD1 aligns across 7 bases. The germline gives CDR1 DFQATT, CDR2 SNEGSKA (reference sequence). J was trimmed by 2 bases and V by 3 bases; bases with no gene match: 3. This CDR3 has 13 amino acids. The CDR3 nucleotides read TGCAGTGCTAGTACGGACAGGAACTATGGCTACACCTTC. Protein product: CSASTDRNYGYTF.

The chain couples TRBV7-8 to TRBJ2-2; D not resolved. V was trimmed by 7 bases and J by 1 base, leaving 10 bases between them. Looked up from germline, CDR1 is SGHVS and CDR2 is FQNEAQ. This CDR3 comprises 14 residues. The DNA of the CDR3 is TGTGCCAGCACTCCACTCTTGAACACCGGGGAGCTGTTTTTT. As protein: CASTPLLNTGELFF.